A single sample is the source of the 18 T cell receptor beta chains below, sequenced in a study of blood T cell repertoires in COVID-19. Clones were sequenced by immunoSEQ multiplex PCR, and TCRdb holds only the in-frame ones, with some missing. The table shows almost 500,000 clones, with about 88% occurring only once. The sequencing input was PBMCs or T cells enriched from blood (not recorded which). Source of these receptors: an older woman who had recovered from COVID-19.

This chain links TRBV19 with TRBJ1-1; 7 nucleotides agree with TRBD1. Losses at the gene ends were 7 bases for V and 6 bases for J; bases not matched to a gene: 8. The germline gives CDR1 LNHDA, CDR2 SQIVND (reference sequence). CDR3 size: 13 residues. CDR3 nucleotides: TGTGCCAGTAAGAGCCAACAGGGGTCTGAAGCTTTCTTT. Its translation is CASKSQQGSEAFF.

CDR3 in amino acids: CASSERGLASTDTQYF. The CDR3 DNA sequence: TGTGCCAGCAGTGAAAGGGGACTGGCCAGCACAGATACGCAGTATTTT. The J gene is TRBJ2-3, the V gene TRBV2; D perhaps matches TRBD2 (6 bases). Per germline, CDR1 SNHLY and CDR2 FYNNEI. With 2 bases removed from V and 0 bases from J, the gap between germline ends came to 12 bases. The CDR3 totals 16 residues.

The rearrangement uses TRBV3-1 (or the pseudogene TRBV3-2) and TRBJ1-2; the match to TRBD1 covers 7 bases. With V trimmed by 8 bases and J by 4 bases, 7 bases remained unmatched. This CDR3 is 13 amino acids long. Germline assignment: CDR1 LGHDT and CDR2 YNNKEL (reference sequence). CDR3: CASWDRITYGYTF. The CDR3, as DNA: TGTGCCAGCTGGGACAGAATAACCTATGGCTACACCTTC.

The rearrangement uses TRBV2 and TRBJ1-5; no clear D. V lost 2 bases and J lost 1, with 3 bases in between. CDR1 is SNHLY, CDR2 FYNNEI, per germline. This CDR3 contains 13 residues. The CDR3 coding sequence is TGTGCCAGCAGTGAATCGAGCAATCAGCCCCAGCATTTT. It yields the protein CASSESSNQPQHF.

In regard to this clone: The junction shows a germline mismatch at one end, possibly a read error. The rearrangement joins TRBV6-5 to TRBJ2-3, with 7 bases identical to TRBD2. CDR1 is MNHEY and CDR2 is SVGAGI in the germline V gene. The CDR3 totals 13 residues. CDR3 amino acids: CASMGGSRDTQYF. DNA for the CDR3: TGTGCCAGCATGGGCGGGAGCAGAGATACGCAGTATTTT.

This clone was seen once. CDR3 bases: TGTGCCAGCAGCTTAGGTGTGTGGCAGGGTGGGACTGAAGCTTTCTTT. The encoded protein is CASSLGVWQGGTEAFF. This rearrangement joins TRBV11-3 to TRBJ1-1; D might be TRBD1 (5 bases). V shed 1 base and J shed 5 bases, with 17 bases lying between them. Per the germline V gene, CDR1 is SGHNT and CDR2 is YENEEA. The CDR3 has 16 residues.

V gene TRBV18 combines with J gene TRBJ1-1; a weak D match, TRBD1 (6 bases). V was pared by 6 bases and J by 1 base, with 15 bases between. From germline, CDR1 is KGHSH and CDR2 LQKENI. This CDR3 contains 15 residues. CDR3 nucleotides: TGTGCCAGCTCCCCAGGTCTGGGACAGAACACTGAAGCTTTCTTT. Translated: CASSPGLGQNTEAFF.

This clone was recorded once. The gene calls are TRBV6-5 and TRBJ1-5; D not certain. The CDR3 is 15 amino acids. CDR1 and CDR2 (germline): MNHEY, SVGAGI. Trimming left V 2 bases short and J 0 bases short, with 8 bases between. The CDR3 is CASSYQDYSNQPQHF. CDR3 bases: TGTGCCAGCAGTTACCAGGACTATAGCAATCAGCCCCAGCATTTT.

The rearrangement joins TRBV6-5 to TRBJ2-1, with 7 positions matching TRBD1. The germline CDR1 and CDR2 sequences are MNHEY and SVGAGI. The CDR3 consists of 12 residues. Germline trimming cut 6 bases from V and 10 bases from J; bases unmatched to any gene: 6. CDR3 in DNA: TGTGCCAGCAGCGGGACAGCAATAGAGCAGTTCTTC. Translation: CASSGTAIEQFF.

The chain is built from TRBV28 and TRBJ2-1, with no clear D. This CDR3 region has 16 residues. Trimming cost V 5 bases and J 0 bases, with 14 bases left between them. Germline CDR1 reads MDHEN; CDR2 reads SYDVKM. For the CDR3, the DNA is TGTGCCAGCAGTACATACAGTCTTGGCTCCTACAATGAGCAGTTCTTC. Protein sequence: CASSTYSLGSYNEQFF. The full variable domain, its missing parts supplied by reference TRBV28 and TRBJ2-1, is DVKVTQSSRYLVKRTGEKVFLECVQDMDHENMFWYRQDPGLGLRLIYFSYDVKMKEKGDIPEGYSVSREKKERFSLILESASTNQTSMYLCASSTYSLGSYNEQFFGPGTRLTVL.

This clone has only one observation. This chain joins TRBV9 and TRBJ2-3, with 9 bases lining up with TRBD2. CDR1 and CDR2 (germline): SGDLS, YYNGEE. V shed 0 bases and J 4 bases; nucleotides not matched to a gene: 6. CDR3 size: 16 residues. The CDR3, as DNA: TGTGCCAGCAGCGTAGTGCGGGGGGGGAAATCAGATACGCAGTATTTT. As protein: CASSVVRGGKSDTQYF.

The chain links TRBV12-5 to TRBJ2-7; D is ambiguous. V was cut by 1 base and J by 3 bases, with 7 bases left in between. There are 13 residues in the CDR3. The germline V gene has CDR1 LGHNT and CDR2 FRNRAP. The CDR3 loop reads CASGLGPDYEQYV. The CDR3, as DNA: TGTGCTAGTGGTTTGGGGCCTGACTACGAGCAGTACGTC.

Details on this clone: This sample also contains other DNA sequences that code for the same CDR3. V gene TRBV5-1 combines with J gene TRBJ2-5; D gene unclear. The V gene lost 1 base and the J gene lost 3 bases, with 4 bases spanning the gap. Germline V lookup: CDR1 SGHRS, CDR2 YFSETQ. The CDR3 is 12 amino acids. The CDR3 loop reads CASSLIEETQYF. The CDR3 DNA is TGCGCCAGCAGCTTGATCGAAGAGACCCAGTACTTC.

The rearrangement links TRBV28 to TRBJ2-1; maybe TRBD2 (7 bases). The CDR3 is 16 amino acids. Germline V gene lookup returns CDR1 MDHEN and CDR2 SYDVKM. V was clipped by 5 bases and J by 3 bases, with 17 bases between them. The CDR3 DNA follows: TGTGCCAGCAGTCCGAACCCGCGGGGGCACTACAATGAGCAGTTCTTC. Its protein is CASSPNPRGHYNEQFF.

The J gene is TRBJ1-1, the V gene TRBV10-3; 10 nucleotides match TRBD1. CDR1 is ENHRY, CDR2 SYGVKD, per germline. Trimming removed 3 bases from V and 11 bases from J; junction bases left unmatched: 6. The CDR3 loop spans 13 amino acids. Written as DNA, the CDR3 is TGTGCCATCAGTGATGGGACAGGGGAAGCGGCTTTCTTT. Its translation is CAISDGTGEAAFF.

The V and J genes are TRBV7-6 and TRBJ2-2; weak D call: TRBD1 (5 bases). Germline lookup yields CDR1 SGHVS and CDR2 FNYEAQ. Trimming pared 4 bases from V and 4 bases from J, leaving 16 bases between. The length of the CDR3 is 16 residues. The CDR3 sequence: CASSSGPATATGELFF. CDR3 in DNA: TGTGCCAGCAGCTCAGGGCCAGCAACGGCCACCGGGGAGCTGTTTTTT.

The rearrangement uses TRBV10-3 and TRBJ1-1, with D unclear. Per the germline V gene, CDR1 is ENHRY and CDR2 is SYGVKD. The CDR3 covers 14 residues. With 2 bases removed from V and 6 bases from J, the gap between germline ends came to 13 bases. The CDR3 coding sequence is TGTGCCATCAGTGAGCCCGGGAGGAGCGCTGAAGCTTTCTTT. Protein product: CAISEPGRSAEAFF.

This clone was detected only a few times. The chain employs TRBV27 and TRBJ1-2; 8 nucleotides align to TRBD1. J gave up 12 bases and V 4 bases, and 7 bases lay outside the gene matches. The CDR3 is made up of 12 amino acids. Germline CDR1 is MNHEY and CDR2 is SMNVEV (reference sequence). The CDR3 DNA follows: TGTGCCAGCAGTTCCGGACAGGGACTTAACACCTTC. Amino acids: CASSSGQGLNTF.